The source of this T cell receptor beta chain is a study of shared clonotypes between healthy human individuals. Splitting of CD4+ cells produced CD45RA+ naive and CD45RA-negative memory subsets. The table came from immunoSEQ multiplex PCR; TCRdb's copy has only in-frame clones and leaves some out. The repertoire has around 2.3 million clones, more than 90% of them found once; the top ten carry 0.1% to 0.15%. Trimming took 5 bases from V and 5 from J, leaving 15 bases between them. There are 15 residues in the CDR3. Germline V gene data show CDR1 as MDHEN and CDR2 as SYDVKM. J is TRBJ2-2 and V is TRBV28; maybe TRBD1 (5 bases). The sample comprised naive CD4+ T cells sorted from blood. This sample's subset: CD45RA+ positively selected. The sequence came from a man between 18 and 35 years old in good health. The CDR3 here is CASSPSTQGTGELFF. Here the CDR3 DNA reads TGTGCCAGCAGTCCAAGCACCCAGGGAACCGGGGAGCTGTTTTTT.